The clone carrying this TCR beta chain was found once. This CDR3 has 16 amino acids. The V end was cut by 3 bases, the J end by 0 bases, with 12 bases between. CDR1 and CDR2 from the germline V gene are MNHEY and SMNVEV (reference sequence). This sample stems from a study of shared clonotypes between healthy human individuals. Cells designated naive CD8 were CD45RO-negative and were positively selected for CCR7, with terminally differentiated effector memory CD45RA+ cells excluded. For each subset, genomic DNA was distributed in equal portions over several immunoSEQ plates. Data came from immunoSEQ multiplex PCR; TCRdb stores just in-frame clones and leaves some out. The table lists 550,000 to 650,000 clones, roughly 96% of them singletons.

The V gene is TRBV27, the J gene TRBJ2-1, with D uncertain. The clonotype was recovered from a woman aged 25-40 years in good health. The sample was naive CD8+ T cells sorted from blood. The CDR3 bases are TGTGCCAGCAGTTTGGTCGGCTTTTCCTCCTACAATGAGCAGTTCTTC. Its translation: CASSLVGFSSYNEQFF.